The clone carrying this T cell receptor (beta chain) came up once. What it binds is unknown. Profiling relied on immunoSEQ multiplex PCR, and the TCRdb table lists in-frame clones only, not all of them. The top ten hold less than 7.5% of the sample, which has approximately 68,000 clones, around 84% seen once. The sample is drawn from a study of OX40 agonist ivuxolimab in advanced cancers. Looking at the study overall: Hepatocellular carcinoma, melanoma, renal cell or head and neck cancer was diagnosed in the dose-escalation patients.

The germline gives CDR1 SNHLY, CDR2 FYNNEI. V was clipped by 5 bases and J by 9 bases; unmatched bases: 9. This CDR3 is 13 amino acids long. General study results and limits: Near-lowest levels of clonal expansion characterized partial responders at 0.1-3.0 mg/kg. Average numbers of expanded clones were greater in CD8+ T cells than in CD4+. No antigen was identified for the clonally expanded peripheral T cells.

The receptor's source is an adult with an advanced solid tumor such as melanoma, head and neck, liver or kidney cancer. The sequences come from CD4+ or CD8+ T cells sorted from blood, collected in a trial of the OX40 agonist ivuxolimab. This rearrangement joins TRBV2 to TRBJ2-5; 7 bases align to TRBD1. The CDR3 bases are TGTGCCAGCAGTCATACAGGGGACGAGTCCCAGTACTTC. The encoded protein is CASSHTGDESQYF.